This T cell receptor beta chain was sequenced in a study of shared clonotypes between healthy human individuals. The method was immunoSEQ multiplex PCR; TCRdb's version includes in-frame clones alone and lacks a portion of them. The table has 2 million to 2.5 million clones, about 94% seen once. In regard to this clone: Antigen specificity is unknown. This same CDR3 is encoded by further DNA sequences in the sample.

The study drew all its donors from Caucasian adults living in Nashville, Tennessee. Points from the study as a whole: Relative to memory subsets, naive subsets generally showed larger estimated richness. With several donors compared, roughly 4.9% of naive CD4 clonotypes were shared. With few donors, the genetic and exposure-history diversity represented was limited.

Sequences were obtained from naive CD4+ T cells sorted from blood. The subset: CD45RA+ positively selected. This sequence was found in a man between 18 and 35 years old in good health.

CDR3 DNA: TGTGCCTGGAGTGTTGGAGGGAATAGCAATCAGCCCCAGCATTTT. Protein product: CAWSVGGNSNQPQHF. V usage is TRBV30 and J usage is TRBJ1-5; D is ambiguous. CDR3 size: 15 residues. Per the germline V gene, CDR1 is GTSNPN and CDR2 is SVGIG (reference sequence). Deletions cut 0 bases from V and 0 bases from J, with 9 bases between.